This T cell receptor beta chain originates from a study of CD8 T cells in Susac syndrome. Study outcomes and limitations: Clonal expansion was present among Susac CD8+ cells. This expansion reached its peak in TEMRA cells and in active patients. Susac-specific public clones in total CD8+ repertoires numbered approximately 17; in CD8+ TEMRA repertoires, they numbered a few.

About 0.45 to 1 ug RNA was reverse transcribed with random hexamers. The method of amplification for TCR beta CDR3 was immunoSEQ multiplex PCR, covering 54 Vbeta and 13 Jbeta. TCRdb recomputed calls from the immunoSEQ multiplex PCR reads with MiXCR, one row per CDR3 protein. The sample includes tens of thousands of distinct CDR3 sequences, about 96% of them seen just once. TCR beta was sequenced from blood CD8+ and CD4+ T cells. The CDR3 totals 12 residues. Germline V gene data show CDR1 as SQVTM and CDR2 as ANQGSEA. V gave up 6 bases and J gave up 4 bases; unmatched junction bases: 4. Remarks on this clonotype: What it binds is not known.

The specimen sequenced was CD8+ T cells from PBMCs. This TCR was recovered from a human donor with Susac syndrome. J is TRBJ1-1 and V is TRBV29-1; 8 bases map to TRBD1. CDR3 DNA: TGCAGCGTGGGACAGGACGGCACTGAAGCTTTCTTT. It translates to CSVGQDGTEAFF.